This T cell receptor (beta chain) stems from a study of T cell repertoires and HLA-DP antigens. The overall study: Donor ages ranged from 18-to-29 to 60-to-69; two men, one woman.

With respect to this clone: The antigen is unknown.

The junction had 14 bases not matched to a gene; V was cut back by 4 bases and J by 10 bases. From germline, CDR1 is LNHDA and CDR2 SQIVND (reference sequence). The CDR3 sequence is 16 residues long. Amplification used primers for 54 TRBV and 13 TRBJ segments. Assay used: immunoSEQ multiplex PCR; TCRdb lists only in-frame clones, some missing. The table records roughly 73,000 clones, roughly 78% of them present only once. The chain recombines TRBV19 with TRBJ2-1; 9 bases align to TRBD1. This sequence was found in a man aged 55-75 years in good health and CMV-seronegative. The material sequenced was CD4+ T cells from PBMCs. The CDR3 DNA reads TGTGCCAGTAGTAACCCCGGGACAGGGTCGGTCGGAGAGCAGTTCTTC. Translation gives CASSNPGTGSVGEQFF.